A single sample gave rise to the 18 T cell receptor beta chains below, sequenced in a study of breast tumors, draining lymph nodes, adjacent tissues. TCRdb independently ran MiXCR on the multiplex PCR reads; one entry per CDR3 protein. The sample has approximately 90,000 distinct CDR3 sequences, over 25% seen once. Samples came from axillary lymph nodes draining the breast cancer. Sequencing was done on a sample of axillary lymph node tissue. The receptors derive from a female donor with breast cancer. Some clones in this sample may be carry-over from other donors' samples.

Of note for this clonotype: An end of the junction differs from the germline gene, which may be a read error. V and J are TRBV6-5 and TRBJ2-3, with D unclear. CDR1 and CDR2 from the germline V gene are MNHEY and SVGAGI. The CDR3 covers 14 residues. CDR3 in DNA: TGTGCCAGCAGTTACTTGGGGAACACAGATGCGCAGTATTTT. Encoded protein: CASSYLGNTDAQYF.

At least ten counts were recorded for this clonotype. A read error may be the cause here, since a much bigger clone is one base away. The chain has TRBV7-8 and TRBJ1-2, with 7 bases lining up with TRBD1. V lost 5 bases and J lost 1; bases outside the gene matches: 16. CDR3 length: 18 amino acids. The germline gives CDR1 SGHVS, CDR2 FQNEAQ. This CDR3 is CASSQNRDSPRVNYGYTF. The CDR3 region has the DNA TGTGCCAGCAGCCAGAACCGGGACAGCCCCCGAGTTAACTATGGCTACACCTTC.

This clonotype was detected ten times or more. This chain connects TRBV4-2 to TRBJ1-4; the D is unclear. Between the trimmed V and J ends, which lost 1 base and 3 bases, there was a span of 6 bases. Germline lookup yields CDR1 LGHNA and CDR2 YNFKEQ. This CDR3 spans 14 amino acids. This CDR3 is CASSQVVANEKLFF. The CDR3 nucleotides read TGTGCCAGCAGCCAAGTGGTGGCTAATGAAAAACTGTTTTTT.

This clonotype was counted many times. The V gene is TRBV7-9, the J gene TRBJ1-2; TRBD1 agrees at 7 bases. Germline V gene lookup returns CDR1 SEHNR and CDR2 FQNEAQ (reference sequence). CDR3 length equals 12 residues. Losses at the gene ends were 6 bases for V and 7 bases for J; bases not matched to a gene: 5. CDR3 in amino acids: CASRVTGVGYTF. CDR3 bases: TGTGCCAGCAGAGTCACAGGGGTTGGCTACACCTTC.

This clonotype came up many times. V gene TRBV6-6 combines with J gene TRBJ1-4, with 10 bases fitting TRBD1. Per germline, CDR1 MNHNY and CDR2 SVGAGI (reference sequence). After removal of 2 bases from V and 5 bases from J, the junction contained 2 bases not matched to a gene. The CDR3 has 15 residues. CDR3: CASSYPDRGNEKLFF. The DNA for the CDR3 is TGTGCCAGCAGTTACCCGGACAGGGGGAATGAAAAACTGTTTTTT.

The V gene is TRBV29-1, the J gene TRBJ2-1, with 7 bases that match TRBD2. Trimming at V came to 3 bases and at J to 7 bases, leaving 9 bases not matched to a gene. The germline gives CDR1 SQVTM, CDR2 ANQGSEA. The CDR3 has 14 residues. The CDR3 region has the DNA TGCAGCGTTGATCGGGCGGGAGTTAAGAATGAGCAGTTCTTC. Encoded protein: CSVDRAGVKNEQFF.

A remark on this clonotype: One end of the junction varies from germline; a read error may be responsible. The chain combines TRBV2 with TRBJ2-1, with a weak D call TRBD2 (6 bases). Looked up from germline, CDR1 is SNHLY and CDR2 is FYNNEI. The CDR3 is made up of 16 amino acids. CDR3 loop: CASYLAAGSPYNVQFF. The CDR3 DNA reads as TGTGCTAGCTACCTAGCAGCCGGGAGCCCCTATAATGTGCAGTTCTTC.

The CDR3 nucleotides are TGCAGTGCTTACCGACTAGCGACTAGCACAGATACGCAGTATTTT. This encodes CSAYRLATSTDTQYF. The chain has TRBV20-1 and TRBJ2-3, with 8 positions matching TRBD2. After removal of 5 bases from V and 0 bases from J, the junction contained 7 bases not matched to a gene. This CDR3 is 15 amino acids long. From germline, CDR1 is DFQATT and CDR2 SNEGSKA (reference sequence).

The chain joins TRBV7-3 to TRBJ2-7, with 9 bases matching TRBD1. The CDR3 spans 18 residues. Germline CDR1 and CDR2: SGHTA and FQGTGA. V lost 3 bases to trimming and J lost 4 bases; unmatched junction nucleotides: 16. The chain's CDR3 is CASSFLPGTGNSRYEQYF. CDR3 DNA: TGTGCCAGCAGCTTTTTACCCGGGACAGGGAATTCTCGATACGAGCAGTACTTC.

This clonotype showed up many times. The V and J genes are TRBV6-5 and TRBJ1-6; 7 bases agree with TRBD1. CDR3 length: 13 residues. V was pared by 7 bases and J by 10 bases, with 7 bases of the junction left unmatched. The germline gives CDR1 MNHEY, CDR2 SVGAGI. CDR3 coding DNA: TGTGCCAGCAAAACAGGGGTTAACTCACCCCTCCACTTT. It encodes CASKTGVNSPLHF.

This clonotype has ten or more counts. The chain uses TRBV15 and TRBJ1-2, with a tentative D call TRBD1 (5 bases). V lost 0 bases and J lost 5, with 19 bases in between. This CDR3 region has 17 residues. CDR1 and CDR2 (germline): LNHNV, YYDKDF (reference sequence). Written as DNA, the CDR3 is TGTGCCACCAGCAGAGATTCCACGGTAGGGGTTCGGTATGGCTACACCTTC. Its translation is CATSRDSTVGVRYGYTF.

This clonotype was counted many times. The chain links TRBV10-3 to TRBJ2-7, with D hard to call. The ends were cut back, 0 bases at V and 7 bases at J, with 19 bases in the middle. The V gene's germline CDR1 is ENHRY and CDR2 SYGVKD. This CDR3 is built from 16 residues. CDR3: CAISESPTAGRVEQYF. The DNA of the CDR3 is TGTGCCATCAGTGAGTCCCCGACGGCCGGGCGTGTAGAGCAGTACTTC.

The sample holds a few counts of this clonotype. Possible read error: a much larger clone is one base away. The rearrangement joins TRBV9 to TRBJ2-6; D may be TRBD1 or TRBD2 (5 bases each). Germline CDR1 and CDR2: SGDLS and YYNGEE. CDR3 length: 17 amino acids. As DNA, the CDR3 is TGTGCCAGCAGCGTAGCCCCAAAAGGGATCGGGGCCACCGTCCTGACTTTC. This translates into CASSVAPKGIGATVLTF.

This clonotype was found many times. The chain couples TRBV4-1 to TRBJ2-7; 9 nucleotides line up with TRBD1. Germline assignment: CDR1 MGHRA and CDR2 YSYEKL. This CDR3 spans 13 amino acids. Unmatched junction bases numbered 4, after V lost 4 bases and J lost 6 bases. CDR3 DNA: TGCGCCAGCAGCCTTGGGACAGGGTTCGAGCAGTACTTC. Amino acid sequence: CASSLGTGFEQYF.

This clonotype was seen at least ten times. The chain has TRBV28 and TRBJ2-3; TRBD2 aligns across 7 bases. In germline, CDR1 is MDHEN, CDR2 SYDVKM. The CDR3 has 14 amino acids. Trimming cost V 10 bases and J 1 base; bases outside gene matches: 8. The CDR3 protein is CATYRAGRTDTQYF. CDR3 sequence (DNA): TGTGCCACATACAGAGCGGGACGCACAGATACGCAGTATTTT.

This clonotype was recorded at least ten times. The V and J genes are TRBV4-3 and TRBJ2-2; D is unclear. This CDR3 region has 16 residues. Trimming shortened V by 0 bases and J by 6 bases, and 14 bases separated the two germline ends. CDR1 and CDR2 from the germline V gene are LGHNA and YSLEER. CDR3 nucleotides: TGCGCCAGCAGCCAAGATCCCGGACGGGTGGCCGGGGAGCTGTTTTTT. This encodes CASSQDPGRVAGELFF.

This clonotype appeared many times. The genes are TRBV5-8 and TRBJ2-1, with D hard to call. This CDR3 is built from 12 residues. Germline V gene sequence: CDR1 SGHTS, CDR2 YDEGEE. Trimming removed 0 bases at V and 13 bases at J, with 11 bases between. The CDR3 DNA reads as TGTGCCAGCAGCTTGGGCTTTGGTGAACAGTTCTTC. It specifies CASSLGFGEQFF.

As to this clonotype: A much larger clone lies one base from this, so it may be a read error. The rearrangement links TRBV2 to TRBJ1-1; no firm D call. Germline V lookup: CDR1 SNHLY, CDR2 FYNNEI. The CDR3 extends over 11 amino acids. In nucleotides, the CDR3 is TGTGGCAGCGGGTTGGAAACTGAAGCTTTCTTT. Its translation: CGSGLETEAFF.